The clone carrying this T cell receptor beta chain occurred a few times. The antigen is unknown. The CDR3 loop spans 14 amino acids. The V gene lost 4 bases and the J gene lost 7 bases, with 15 bases spanning the gap. The germline V gene has CDR1 SGHDT and CDR2 YYEEEE. Hyperthyroidism patients were newly diagnosed, had disease duration under 2 months, and were aged 18 to 65 years. Exclusion criteria comprised uncontrolled infection, other autoimmune disease, pregnancy or lactation. Regions amplified from RNA transcripts were the TCR beta CDR3 regions. With the HTBI primer set, the TCR CDR3 went through a first round of RT-PCR. TCRdb independently ran MiXCR on the multiplex PCR reads; one entry per CDR3 protein. This table holds 650,000 to 750,000 distinct CDR3 sequences, 12% to 15% found once. This entry belongs to a study of T cells in Graves' hyperthyroidism and ophthalmopathy. Findings and limits, study-wide: The model anticipated ophthalmopathy a median about 7.1 months pre-onset. Most thyroid-expanded clonotypes above 0.001 were also found in blood.

Sequencing was performed on blood. The chain employs TRBV5-6 and TRBJ2-1; D is undetermined. The receptor comes from a woman aged 18-30 years with Graves' hyperthyroidism. The CDR3 here is CASSPDGPGNEQFF. CDR3 DNA: TGTGCCAGCAGCCCCGATGGGCCCGGGAATGAGCAGTTCTTC.